This T cell receptor (beta chain) came from a study of radiation and T cells in renal cell carcinoma. Libraries were prepared by immunoSEQ multiplex PCR; TCRdb keeps only in-frame clonotypes and omits some of them. The repertoire holds about 130,000 clones, over 75% seen once, with around 12% in the top ten. The sample's time point: baseline pretreatment blood. Described treatment: 15 Gy SBRT to primary tumor, nephrectomy 4 weeks later. The CDR3 is 13 amino acids. V was clipped by 4 bases and J by 8 bases, with 14 bases between them. The germline V gene encodes CDR1 MNHNY and CDR2 SVGAGI (reference sequence).

The V and J genes are TRBV6-6 and TRBJ1-2; D uncertain. This clonotype originated in a woman aged 50 to 60 with renal cell carcinoma. The sequencing used blood, collected from a patient whose treatment included radiotherapy and nephrectomy. CDR3 region: CASSWREEKGYTF. The CDR3 nucleotides read TGTGCCAGCAGTTGGAGGGAGGAAAAAGGCTACACCTTC.